This T cell receptor beta chain was profiled in a study of blood T cells in healthy people across ages. General study findings and limits: Roughly linear declines in TCR beta diversity per million T cells occurred with age.

This clonotype appeared many times. What it recognizes is unknown. The CDR3 runs 12 residues. Looked up from germline, CDR1 is DFQATT and CDR2 is SNEGSKA (reference sequence). Trimming cost V 0 bases and J 10 bases, with 11 bases left between them. The second PCR ran about 6 to 12 cycles with a sample-barcoded 5' primer and J-beta primers. Every cDNA molecule bore a tag from a template-switch adaptor containing 12 random nucleotides. One entry per CDR3 protein results from TCRdb running MiXCR on the 5' RACE reads. The sample includes roughly 900,000 distinct CDR3 sequences, around 26% of them seen just once.

V usage is TRBV20-1 and J usage is TRBJ2-3; possible D gene TRBD2, 5 bases. This clonotype was sampled from a woman older than 75 in good health. Sequencing input: blood. The CDR3 DNA follows: TGCAGTGCTAGAGAGTCACTAGAGGCGCAGTATTTT. It translates to CSARESLEAQYF.